The table lists the clone carrying this T cell receptor beta chain with many counts. Its antigen is not identified. Newly diagnosed hyperthyroidism, duration under 2 months, in patients aged 18 to 65. Every diagnosis used clinical symptoms, serum thyroxine and TRAb, thyroid ultrasound and orbital computed tomography. This entry is derived from a study of T cells in Graves' hyperthyroidism and ophthalmopathy. Study context: Peripheral blood was secured at the point of initial diagnosis, before any treatment.

In germline, CDR1 is LNHNV, CDR2 YYDKDF (reference sequence). CDR3 size: 17 residues. Trimming left V 0 bases short and J 3 bases short, with 18 bases between. RNA transcripts gave rise to amplified TCR beta CDR3 regions. First-round RT-PCR of the TCR CDR3 relied on the HTBI primer set. A single record per CDR3 protein comes from TCRdb applying MiXCR to the multiplex PCR reads. Of 550,000 to 600,000 distinct CDR3 sequences in the sample, approximately 15% were seen once. Findings and limits, study-wide: The model anticipated ophthalmopathy a median around 6 months pre-onset.

This chain uses TRBV15 with TRBJ2-7; no clear D gene. Sequencing was done on a sample of blood. This receptor was identified in a woman aged 18-29 years with Graves' hyperthyroidism. The CDR3 DNA sequence: TGTGCCACCAGCAGAGATTTTTCTTGGCTAGAGGACTACGAGCAGTACTTC. This codes for CATSRDFSWLEDYEQYF.